These 13 T cell receptor beta chains were all obtained from the same sample, sequenced in a study of cytomegalovirus exposure and HLA in healthy donors. The PCR ran on 60 Vbeta and 13 Jbeta primers. Libraries were prepared by immunoSEQ multiplex PCR; TCRdb keeps only in-frame clonotypes and omits some of them. The sample contains some 140,000 clones, around 70% of which appear only once. Sequencing was done on a sample of PBMCs. These receptors all come from a man aged 30-40 years in good health and CMV-seronegative.

The chain joins TRBV27 to TRBJ1-2, with D maybe TRBD1 (6 bases). Germline assignment: CDR1 MNHEY and CDR2 SMNVEV (reference sequence). The CDR3 runs to 15 residues. V lost 2 bases, J lost 8 bases, and 18 bases lay in between. As DNA, the CDR3 is TGTGCCAGCAGTTTAACCAGTACAGGGTCGGCAGGCTACACCTTC. Translated, it gives CASSLTSTGSAGYTF.

J is TRBJ2-7 and V is TRBV28; the match to TRBD1 covers 8 bases. The CDR3 extends over 15 amino acids. V gave up 1 base and J gave up 3 bases; unmatched junction bases: 5. CDR1 is MDHEN, CDR2 SYDVKM, per germline. DNA for the CDR3: TGTGCCAGCAGTTTATTCCCGACAGGGGTCTACGAGCAGTACTTC. It yields the protein CASSLFPTGVYEQYF.

This clone occurred once. The chain uses TRBV9 and TRBJ2-1, with 7 bases lining up with TRBD1. V was clipped by 3 bases and J by 9 bases; unmatched bases: 18. Germline loops: CDR1 SGDLS, CDR2 YYNGEE. This CDR3 region has 17 residues. The CDR3 region is CASSAFTGDRSVGEQFF. The CDR3 nucleotides are TGTGCCAGCAGCGCGTTCACAGGGGATCGGAGTGTGGGTGAGCAGTTCTTC.

The chain carries TRBV28 and TRBJ2-3; the D is unclear. V dropped 3 bases and J dropped 5 bases, with 6 bases sitting between them. Germline-derived CDR1 and CDR2 are MDHEN and SYDVKM. This CDR3 is 12 amino acids long. CDR3 in amino acids: CASSFRIDTQYF. The CDR3 DNA is TGTGCCAGCAGTTTTAGAATAGATACGCAGTATTTT.

As for this clone: The junction differs from germline at one of its ends, possibly a read error. The gene calls are TRBV7-7 and TRBJ1-3, with 7 bases fitting TRBD1. Germline-derived CDR1 and CDR2 are SSHAT and FNYEAQ (reference sequence). This CDR3 is 14 amino acids long. The DNA of the CDR3 is TGTGCTAGCAGCCCCGACAGGGTTGGAAACACCATATATTTT. Translation: CASSPDRVGNTIYF.

The rearrangement uses TRBV29-1 and TRBJ2-5; tentatively, D is TRBD2 (6 bases). Between the trimmed V and J ends, which lost 7 bases and 5 bases, there was a span of 17 bases. The germline V gene encodes CDR1 SQVTM and CDR2 ANQGSEA. The CDR3 is 13 amino acids. The CDR3 protein is CSGGTPAGETQYF. In nucleotides, the CDR3 is TGCAGCGGAGGGACTCCCGCGGGGGAGACCCAGTACTTC. Full variable domain (missing parts from reference TRBV29-1 and TRBJ2-5): SAVISQKPSRDICQRGTSLTIQCQVDSQVTMMFWYRQQPGQSLTLIATANQGSEATYESGFVIDKFPISRPNLTFSTLTVSNMSPEDSSIYLCSGGTPAGETQYFGPGTRLLVL.

The rearrangement links TRBV7-2 to TRBJ1-4, with no clear D. The germline V gene encodes CDR1 SGHTA and CDR2 FQGNSA. Trimming cost V 5 bases and J 4 bases, with 14 bases left between them. The CDR3 extends over 15 amino acids. DNA of the CDR3: TGTGCCAGCAGCGGGCGACCGGCCCTTAATGAAAAACTGTTTTTT. It codes for CASSGRPALNEKLFF.

V gene TRBV5-1 combines with J gene TRBJ1-4, with a possible D match to TRBD1 (5 bases). This CDR3 region has 13 residues. Germline assignment: CDR1 SGHRS and CDR2 YFSETQ. V was shortened by 1 base and J by 12 bases, with 13 bases between the two germline ends. The CDR3 nucleotides are TGCGCCAGCAGCTTGTCAGAGACAGTGGAACTGTTTTTT. Its translation is CASSLSETVELFF. Together with reference TRBV5-1 and TRBJ1-4, the CDR3 gives the full variable domain: KAGVTQTPRYLIKTRGQQVTLSCSPISGHRSVSWYQQTPGQGLQFLFEYFSETQRNKGNFPGRFSGRQFSNSRSEMNVSTLELGDSALYLCASSLSETVELFFGSGTQLSVL.

This clone showed up just a few times. The chain combines TRBV6-5 with TRBJ1-4, with 9 bases fitting TRBD1. Trimming removed 5 bases from V and 5 bases from J; junction bases left unmatched: 3. Germline lookup yields CDR1 MNHEY and CDR2 SVGAGI. CDR3 size: 14 residues. The CDR3 DNA reads as TGTGCCAGCAGTCGCGGACAGGGGAATGAAAAACTGTTTTTT. Its protein product is CASSRGQGNEKLFF.

Remarks on this clone: Relative to the germline gene, one junction end is altered; a read error may explain this. The chain combines TRBV5-6 with TRBJ2-3; 13 positions match TRBD2. This CDR3 is 15 amino acids long. Germline CDR1 reads SGHDT; CDR2 reads YYEEEE. CDR3: CAGRLLAGGRDTQYF. CDR3 nucleotide sequence: TGTGCCGGCAGACTACTAGCGGGGGGGCGGGATACGCAGTATTTT.

A few counts support this clone. This sequence joins TRBV18 and TRBJ1-1; TRBD1 aligns across 7 bases. There are 14 residues in the CDR3. The J segment lost 4 bases and the V segment lost 5 bases, leaving 7 bases of the junction unmatched. The germline CDR1 and CDR2 sequences are KGHSH and LQKENI. The DNA for the CDR3 is TGTGCCAGCTCAAAAGACAGGGTAGGCACTGAAGCTTTCTTT. This sequence encodes CASSKDRVGTEAFF.

The chain couples TRBV5-1 to TRBJ1-6, with a weak D call TRBD1 (6 bases). This CDR3 spans 14 amino acids. Trimming pared 0 bases from V and 10 bases from J, leaving 11 bases between. The germline CDR1 and CDR2 sequences are SGHRS and YFSETQ. CDR3 coding DNA: TGCGCCAGCAGCTTGGGGGAGGGGGACTCACCCCTCCACTTT. Translating it yields CASSLGEGDSPLHF.

V gene TRBV5-5 combines with J gene TRBJ1-1; the match to TRBD1 covers 9 bases. The CDR3 is 16 amino acids. With 3 bases clipped from V and 0 bases from J, the junction kept 6 bases outside the gene matches. In germline, CDR1 is SGHKS, CDR2 YYEKEE (reference sequence). CDR3 region: CASSYHRGLLNTEAFF. The DNA of the CDR3 is TGTGCCAGCAGCTACCACAGGGGGCTCCTGAACACTGAAGCTTTCTTT.